These T cell receptor beta chains were read from a single sample in a study of blood T cell repertoires in COVID-19. The assay was immunoSEQ multiplex PCR, and TCRdb's table has in-frame clones only and misses some. The sample has about 340,000 clones, more than 85% seen once. Sequencing was done on a sample of PBMCs or T cells enriched from blood (not recorded which). The receptor set was obtained from a woman under 40 who had recovered from COVID-19. Both conserved end residues are part of each CDR3. The order of the fields is clone size, V gene, J gene, CDR3 protein. Rows give clone size only sometimes, using once, few, many, or a class for an expanded clone.

clone_size: NA
v_call: TRBV28
j_call: TRBJ2-1
cdr3_aa: CATTGGSNEQFF

clone_size: NA
v_call: TRBV3-1/TRBV3-2
j_call: TRBJ1-4
cdr3_aa: CASSQEGAANEKLFF

clone_size: NA
v_call: TRBV6-2/TRBV6-3
j_call: TRBJ2-7
cdr3_aa: CASSYGTGTEQYF

clone_size: NA
v_call: TRBV2
j_call: TRBJ2-3
cdr3_aa: CASSEQLAVTDTQYF

clone_size: NA
v_call: TRBV9
j_call: TRBJ2-2
cdr3_aa: CASSVPEGAGTGELFF

clone_size: NA
v_call: TRBV4-3
j_call: TRBJ2-7
cdr3_aa: CASSQETGGYEQYF

clone_size: NA
v_call: TRBV11-1
j_call: TRBJ2-7
cdr3_aa: CASSLATTYEQYF

clone_size: NA
v_call: TRBV5-1
j_call: TRBJ1-2
cdr3_aa: CASSRIPGTDNYGYTF

clone_size: NA
v_call: TRBV28
j_call: TRBJ1-1
cdr3_aa: CASSFGAREAFF

clone_size: NA
v_call: TRBV7-7
j_call: TRBJ2-5
cdr3_aa: CASSLGGSPQETQYF

clone_size: NA
v_call: TRBV16
j_call: TRBJ2-5
cdr3_aa: CASRPQGGETQYF

clone_size: NA
v_call: TRBV5-1
j_call: TRBJ1-2
cdr3_aa: CASSLGGQPYGYTF

clone_size: NA
v_call: TRBV11-2
j_call: TRBJ2-1
cdr3_aa: CASSLVLAGGVDEQFF

clone_size: NA
v_call: TRBV5-8
j_call: TRBJ1-1
cdr3_aa: CASTPSGAADTEAFF

clone_size: NA
v_call: TRBV7-2
j_call: TRBJ1-1
cdr3_aa: CASSLGGTSDTEAFF

clone_size: NA
v_call: TRBV7-2
j_call: TRBJ1-3
cdr3_aa: CASSLASVGAGNTIYF

clone_size: few
v_call: TRBV5-4
j_call: TRBJ1-2
cdr3_aa: CASSLVGRANYGYTF

clone_size: once
v_call: TRBV30
j_call: TRBJ1-3
cdr3_aa: CASGQGGNTIYF

clone_size: NA
v_call: TRBV9
j_call: TRBJ2-5
cdr3_aa: CASSATLDRGQETQYF

clone_size: NA
v_call: TRBV9
j_call: TRBJ1-2
cdr3_aa: CASSVGSETGYTF